This T cell receptor (beta chain) originates from a study of Ad26.COV2.S vaccination and SARS-CoV-2 variants. The study's findings and limits: Reported post-vaccination CD8+ and CD4+ T cell responses to spike showed substantial breadth.

Treatment of the sample: about 20 received Ad26.COV2.S at low or high dose, single or two shots; 5 received placebo; per-sample allocation not given. Day 63 following the first vaccine or placebo injection was when the samples were taken. This CDR3 has 17 residues. J was trimmed by 4 bases and V by 0 bases; bases with no gene match: 8. Germline V CDR1 and CDR2: KGHSH, LQKENI. Data came from immunoSEQ multiplex PCR; TCRdb stores just in-frame clones and leaves some out. The table records around 310,000 clones, about nine tenths of them present only once. As concerns this clone: Antigen: not known.

The specimen comprised peripheral blood, sampled in a trial of Ad26.COV2.S vaccine versus placebo. This clonotype was obtained from a person aged 18 to 65 who received the Ad26.COV2.S COVID-19 vaccine or a placebo. V gene TRBV18 combines with J gene TRBJ1-4, with TRBD1 matching 7 bases. The CDR3 region has the DNA TGTGCCAGCTCACCACCGAATACAGGGGAAGATAATGAAAAACTGTTTTTT. Amino acids: CASSPPNTGEDNEKLFF.